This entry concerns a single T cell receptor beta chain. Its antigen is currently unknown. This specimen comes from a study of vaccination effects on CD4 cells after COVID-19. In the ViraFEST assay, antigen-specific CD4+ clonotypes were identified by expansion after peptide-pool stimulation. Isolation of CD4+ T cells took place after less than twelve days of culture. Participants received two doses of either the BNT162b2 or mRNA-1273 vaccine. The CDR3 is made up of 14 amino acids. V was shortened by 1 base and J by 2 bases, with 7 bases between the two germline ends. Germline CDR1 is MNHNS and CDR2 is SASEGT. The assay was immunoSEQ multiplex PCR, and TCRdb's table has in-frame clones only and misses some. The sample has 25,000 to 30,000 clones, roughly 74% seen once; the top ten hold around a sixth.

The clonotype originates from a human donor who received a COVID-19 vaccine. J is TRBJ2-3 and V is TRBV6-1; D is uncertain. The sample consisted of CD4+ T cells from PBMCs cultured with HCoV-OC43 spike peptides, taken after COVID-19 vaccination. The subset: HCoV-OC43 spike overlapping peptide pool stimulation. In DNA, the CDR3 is TGTGCCAGCAGTGAAGGCGGCTACACAGATACGCAGTATTTT. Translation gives CASSEGGYTDTQYF.